This T cell receptor (beta chain) originates from a study of blood T cell repertoires in COVID-19. Across the study: The United States, Italy and Spain were the sources of the acute and convalescent COVID-19 samples. T cells, B-cell-depleted T cells, or PBMCs provided the cDNA or gDNA that served as material.

Looked up from germline, CDR1 is MNHEY and CDR2 is SVGAGI. The V gene lost 2 bases and the J gene lost 1 base, with 11 bases spanning the gap. This CDR3 is 16 amino acids long. Authors' analysis steps: Estimated nucleated cell counts came from reference gene primer amplification. The protocol was immunoSEQ multiplex PCR, while the TCRdb copy is restricted to in-frame clones and leaves out a portion. Clonal size and the V and J genes are those of that table, whereas D and trimming came from the DNA. The sample lists 100,000 to 150,000 clones, around 85% seen once, with about 16% in the top ten. This chain connects TRBV6-5 to TRBJ2-2; D perhaps matches TRBD1 (6 bases). Sequenced material: peripheral blood. The receptor's source is a woman aged 45-60 years with acute or convalescent COVID-19. The CDR3 DNA reads TGTGCCAGCAGTTACCTAAACAGGGAGAACACCGGGGAGCTGTTTTTT. Residues: CASSYLNRENTGELFF.